The 11 T cell receptor beta chains below were found in one sample sequenced in a study of blood T cell repertoires in COVID-19. Repertoires were generated with immunoSEQ multiplex PCR, while TCRdb's copy carries only in-frame clones and drops some. The table records roughly 300,000 clones, roughly 86% of them present only once. The sequenced sample consisted of peripheral blood. These receptor sequences come from a woman in her 30s with COVID-19, enrolled during active disease.

The chain carries TRBV7-9 and TRBJ2-1; tentative D call: TRBD2 (5 bases). Germline values: CDR1 SEHNR, CDR2 FQNEAQ (reference sequence). The CDR3 spans 12 residues. V lost 2 bases to trimming and J lost 8 bases, with 7 bases between them. Here the CDR3 DNA reads TGTGCCAGCAGCTTAATGAGGGATGAGCAGTTCTTC. Translating it yields CASSLMRDEQFF.

The rearrangement links TRBV10-2 to TRBJ2-7; weak D call: TRBD2 (5 bases). V was trimmed by 8 bases and J by 4 bases, leaving 9 bases between them. The CDR3 is 11 residues long. Germline CDR1 is WSHSY and CDR2 is SAAADI. The CDR3 DNA follows: TGCGCCAGCGGTCTAGCTTACGAGCAGTACGTC. This translates into CASGLAYEQYV.

This clone came up once. The chain joins TRBV6-5 to TRBJ1-3, with 9 bases lining up with TRBD1. CDR1 is MNHEY and CDR2 is SVGAGI in the germline V gene. Losses at the gene ends were 4 bases for V and 3 bases for J; bases not matched to a gene: 7. The CDR3 loop spans 16 amino acids. The CDR3 coding sequence is TGTGCCAGCAGTTCGACAGGGGGAGAGAGTGGAAACACCATATATTTT. Its translation: CASSSTGGESGNTIYF.

This chain connects TRBV18 to TRBJ1-5; 7 nucleotides agree with TRBD1. This CDR3 is built from 14 residues. CDR1 and CDR2 (germline): KGHSH, LQKENI. V dropped 6 bases and J dropped 6; count of bases not matched to a gene: 8. The CDR3 sequence: CASSLDRASQPQHF. CDR3 bases: TGTGCCAGCTCCCTCGACAGGGCCAGTCAGCCCCAGCATTTT.

The chain employs TRBV19 and TRBJ1-1; TRBD1 agrees at 8 bases. This CDR3 is built from 13 residues. Unmatched junction bases numbered 6, after V lost 1 base and J lost 11 bases. In germline, CDR1 is LNHDA, CDR2 SQIVND (reference sequence). The CDR3 DNA reads TGTGCCAGTAGTATAGTATTGACAGGGGAGGCTTTCTTT. Translated, it gives CASSIVLTGEAFF.

The genes are TRBV12-3 or TRBV12-4 and TRBJ1-2; D not resolved. Trimming removed 7 bases from V and 4 bases from J, with 10 bases in between. CDR3 length: 12 amino acids. CDR3 sequence reads: CASKRSSYGYTF. In DNA form, the CDR3 reads TGTGCCAGCAAGAGGAGCAGCTATGGCTACACCTTC.

The chain recombines TRBV7-2 with TRBJ2-1; TRBD2 matches at 10 bases. The J segment lost 2 bases and the V segment lost 2 bases, leaving 3 bases of the junction unmatched. Germline loops: CDR1 SGHTA, CDR2 FQGNSA. The length of the CDR3 is 16 residues. CDR3 bases: TGTGCCAGCAGCTTACTTAGCGGGGGGACCTACAATGAGCAGTTCTTC. This sequence encodes CASSLLSGGTYNEQFF.

This rearrangement joins TRBV3-1 (or the pseudogene TRBV3-2) to TRBJ1-3; D is uncertain. This CDR3 is built from 14 residues. Per germline, CDR1 LGHDT and CDR2 YNNKEL (reference sequence). With 1 base removed from V and 0 bases from J, the gap between germline ends came to 4 bases. CDR3 nucleotides: TGTGCCAGCAGCCAAGTAGCCTCTGGAAACACCATATATTTT. Translating it yields CASSQVASGNTIYF.

V and J are TRBV3-1 (or the pseudogene TRBV3-2) and TRBJ1-2; TRBD1 matches at 7 bases. Germline lookup yields CDR1 LGHDT and CDR2 YNNKEL (reference sequence). CDR3 length: 15 amino acids. V lost 3 bases, J lost 1 base, and 5 bases stayed unmatched. The CDR3 spells CASSHDRAVNYGYTF. Here the CDR3 DNA reads TGTGCCAGCAGCCATGACAGGGCCGTTAACTATGGCTACACCTTC.

The rearrangement uses TRBV3-1 (or the pseudogene TRBV3-2) and TRBJ1-2; D ambiguous. Trimming shortened V by 4 bases and J by 2 bases, and 11 bases separated the two germline ends. Germline loops: CDR1 LGHDT, CDR2 YNNKEL (reference sequence). CDR3 length: 14 residues. The CDR3 sequence is CASSLRVYNYGYTF. For the CDR3, the DNA is TGTGCCAGCAGCCTCCGGGTATACAACTATGGCTACACCTTC.

This rearrangement joins TRBV2 to TRBJ1-6, with 10 bases matching TRBD1. There are 14 residues in the CDR3. V shed 7 bases and J 10 bases; nucleotides not matched to a gene: 7. From germline, CDR1 is SNHLY and CDR2 FYNNEI. CDR3 residues: CASTGTGVHSPLHF. DNA for the CDR3: TGTGCCAGCACCGGGACAGGGGTACACTCACCCCTCCACTTT.